This T cell receptor beta chain was observed in a study of blood T cell repertoires in COVID-19. As for the study in general: T cells, B-cell-depleted T cells, or PBMCs provided the cDNA or gDNA that served as material.

In its sample, this clone was seen once. In the source study's methods: Amplified reference gene primers provided the basis for estimating nucleated cell counts. The protocol was immunoSEQ multiplex PCR, while the TCRdb copy is restricted to in-frame clones and leaves out a portion. V and J calls and clone size come straight from that table; D and trimming were deduced from the DNA. The sample lists 70,000 to 75,000 clones, around 85% occurring once. The source material was peripheral blood. This sequence originates from a man aged 65-85 years with acute or convalescent COVID-19.

CDR3 region: CASSLPENYGYTF. Written as DNA, the CDR3 is TGTGCCAGCAGCTTGCCAGAAAACTATGGCTACACCTTC. The V call is TRBV5-4, the J call TRBJ1-2; D remains unclear. CDR1 is SGHNT and CDR2 is YYREEE in the germline V gene (reference sequence). The CDR3 is 13 residues long. V lost 1 base to trimming and J lost 2 bases, with 6 bases between them.